Listed below are T cell receptor beta chains from one sample, sequenced in a study of Tregs in tolerant kidney transplant recipients. Here immunoSEQ multiplex PCR was the method, and the copy in TCRdb shows in-frame clones only, minus some. The sample consists of about 81,000 clones, 90% to 95% of them appearing once. The sample was CD4+ T cells from blood (PBMCs), taken 24 months after the transplant. All receptors come from a human patient who received a combined kidney and bone marrow transplant. The T cells may partly be graft donor cells. Both conserved end residues are trimmed from each CDR3. The D gene is left open where the match is weak.

TRBV7-3	-	ASSLRQGYEQY
TRBV19	TRBD2	ASSISVAGGTDTQY
TRBV4-3	-	ASSQVPGSTDTQY
TRBV5-4	-	ASSLGQVMGETQY
TRBV5-1	TRBD2	ASSIQTSGGTDEQF
TRBV5-1	TRBD1	ASSPGQPLGDTQY
TRBV5-1	-	ASSSGITSSYNEQF
TRBV28	TRBD1	ASSLSTGRTEAF
TRBV6-5	-	ASSYLGANSDTQY
TRBV6-8	TRBD1	ASSWGPGQGYSGNTIY
TRBV5-6	TRBD1	ASSGGTGQYNEQF
TRBV19	TRBD1	ASTNRDRGYEQY
TRBV4-1	-	ASSRPASDEQY
TRBV6-5	-	ASSYRLVGGNTEAF
TRBV11-1	TRBD2	ASSGNSGGDNEQF
TRBV7-2	TRBD2	ASSRTGTSGSRTDTQY
TRBV19	TRBD1	ASSSAGGGYQPQH
TRBV7-9	TRBD1	ASSLQGDQPQH
TRBV4-3	-	ASSQARDNSGNTIY
TRBV4-1	TRBD1	ASSQEQGVNYGYT
TRBV5-1	TRBD2	ASSLEGGGDTDTQY
TRBV6-1	TRBD2	ASSGLAVTVYEQY
TRBV11-1	-	ASSPDSSNSYGYT
TRBV7-2	-	ASSLFQNEQY
TRBV7-2	-	ASSLALGVGGETQY
TRBV4-3	-	ASSQRRTGELF
TRBV5-4	TRBD2	ASSSSLREGETQY
TRBV29-1	-	SARGGTGNTIY
TRBV15	-	ATSRDAGAGWRYEQY
TRBV6-5	-	ASKRGTTDTQY
TRBV27	TRBD2	ASSLSFVWGGTSERKT
TRBV7-3	TRBD1	ASSVTGGARYEQY
TRBV11-1	-	ASKGHPTSGGANVLT
TRBV7-9	TRBD2	ASSLARGRGTDTQY
TRBV29-1	TRBD1	SVSPRTGMNYEQY
TRBV19	-	ASSNRRAGKSTDTQY
TRBV11-3	-	ASTTKLNEQF
TRBV2	TRBD1	ASTFMTGPYGYT
TRBV2	TRBD1	ASSEVGGGTGRTGELF
TRBV10-3	TRBD1	ATSTGAKSPLH
TRBV7-9	-	ASSDTRSGNTIY
TRBV20-1	TRBD1	SAAGTGPPT
TRBV5-5	-	ASSVTGTPNTGELF
TRBV7-3	TRBD2	ASSLRGPGLAGGQSTGELF
TRBV4-2	-	ASSQAPVSTDTQY
TRBV27	TRBD2	ASSQTSGSYEQY
TRBV4-2	TRBD2	ASSQYRGGEHTGELF
TRBV29-1	TRBD1	SIGQGSTGELF
TRBV27	-	ASSFSRGATYEQY
TRBV7-3	TRBD1	ASSLSGTGGYEQF
TRBV5-1	-	ASNPTVADHNEQF
TRBV4-1	-	ASSQDVRGSSTDTQY
TRBV4-1	-	ASSRLAGEKLF
TRBV7-8	-	ASSLPSTGYYGYT
TRBV4-2	TRBD2	ASSLRLADDNEQF
TRBV7-2	TRBD1	ASSSRTGVIEQY
TRBV7-9	TRBD1	ASSLEGQGQETQY